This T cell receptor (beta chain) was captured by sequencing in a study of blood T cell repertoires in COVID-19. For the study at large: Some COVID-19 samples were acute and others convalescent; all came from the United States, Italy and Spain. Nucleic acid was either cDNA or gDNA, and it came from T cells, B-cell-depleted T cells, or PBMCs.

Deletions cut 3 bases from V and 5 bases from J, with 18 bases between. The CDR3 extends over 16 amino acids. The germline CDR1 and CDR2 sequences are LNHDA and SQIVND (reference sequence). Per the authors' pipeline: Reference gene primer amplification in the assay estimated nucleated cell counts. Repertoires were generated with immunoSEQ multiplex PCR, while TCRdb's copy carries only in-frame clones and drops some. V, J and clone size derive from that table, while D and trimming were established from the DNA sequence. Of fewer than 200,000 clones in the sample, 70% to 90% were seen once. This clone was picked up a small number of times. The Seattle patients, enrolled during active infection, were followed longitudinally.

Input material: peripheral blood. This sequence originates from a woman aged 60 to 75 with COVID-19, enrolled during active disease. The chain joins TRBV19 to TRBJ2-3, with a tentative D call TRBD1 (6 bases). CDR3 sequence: CASSMYGTSPGDTQYF. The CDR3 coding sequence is TGTGCCAGTAGTATGTATGGGACATCCCCGGGAGATACGCAGTATTTT.